Listed here are 6 T cell receptor beta chains from one sample, sequenced in a study of blood T cell repertoires in COVID-19. This table comes from immunoSEQ multiplex PCR, and its TCRdb copy is limited to in-frame clones, with some not included. The sample includes some 200,000 clones, 65% to 90% of them seen just once. Sequencing was done on a sample of peripheral blood. The receptor source for this set is an elderly man with acute or convalescent COVID-19.

This clone occurred many times. This sequence joins TRBV10-3 and TRBJ2-3, with 14 bases that match TRBD2. The CDR3 runs to 15 residues. V was pared by 4 bases and J by 7 bases, with 4 bases of the junction left unmatched. Germline lookup yields CDR1 ENHRY and CDR2 SYGVKD. The CDR3 is CAISAGLAGVYTQYF. In DNA, the CDR3 is TGTGCCATCAGTGCGGGACTAGCGGGAGTTTATACGCAGTATTTT.

This chain links TRBV10-3 with TRBJ2-7, with 7 nucleotides matching TRBD1. Germline V lookup: CDR1 ENHRY, CDR2 SYGVKD. Trimming at V came to 5 bases and at J to 5 bases, leaving 6 bases not matched to a gene. This CDR3 region has 13 residues. The CDR3 protein is CAISRQGQDEQYV. The CDR3 DNA reads TGTGCCATCAGTCGACAGGGTCAGGACGAGCAGTACGTC.

V usage is TRBV7-9 and J usage is TRBJ2-5; D remains unclear. The germline V gene has CDR1 SEHNR and CDR2 FQNEAQ (reference sequence). This CDR3 region has 14 residues. V was cut by 0 bases and J by 5 bases, with 10 bases left in between. The CDR3 sequence: CASSLAVSTETQYF. CDR3 in DNA: TGTGCCAGCAGCTTAGCTGTTAGCACGGAGACCCAGTACTTC.

In its sample, this clone was seen once. The chain joins TRBV18 to TRBJ2-4; 8 bases are shared with TRBD2. Trimming took 0 bases from V and 6 from J; bases not matched to a gene: 7. CDR3 length equals 16 residues. CDR1 and CDR2 from the germline V gene are KGHSH and LQKENI. CDR3 region: CASSPPPGGPGNIQYF. CDR3 sequence (DNA): TGTGCCAGCTCACCACCCCCGGGAGGGCCCGGAAACATTCAGTACTTC.

The chain recombines TRBV28 with TRBJ2-1; TRBD1 agrees at 7 bases. Looked up from germline, CDR1 is MDHEN and CDR2 is SYDVKM. V shed 6 bases and J 4 bases; nucleotides not matched to a gene: 3. CDR3 length equals 13 residues. CDR3 region: CASRGTVYNEQFF. Here the CDR3 DNA reads TGTGCCAGCAGAGGGACAGTTTACAATGAGCAGTTCTTC. The full variable domain, completed using reference TRBV28 and TRBJ2-1, is DVKVTQSSRYLVKRTGEKVFLECVQDMDHENMFWYRQDPGLGLRLIYFSYDVKMKEKGDIPEGYSVSREKKERFSLILESASTNQTSMYLCASRGTVYNEQFFGPGTRLTVL.

This chain links TRBV12-3 or TRBV12-4 with TRBJ1-2; D perhaps matches TRBD1 (6 bases). This CDR3 has 13 residues. Trimming left V 5 bases short and J 6 bases short, with 13 bases between. The CDR3 nucleotides read TGTGCCAGCAGTCTTAATACAGGGAATGGCTACACCTTC. Protein product: CASSLNTGNGYTF.